The source of this T cell receptor beta chain is a study of early stage breast cancer tumors. Study-wide context: About 80% of the 16 invasive tumors were ER+, PR+ and HER2-. Study-level findings and limits: In about 85% of the 16 patients, blood comparison separated tumor from normal breast.

The CDR3 sequence is 19 residues long. The table lists this clone with a count of one. What it recognizes is unknown. The assay was immunoSEQ multiplex PCR, and TCRdb's table has in-frame clones only and misses some. The table records some 41,000 clones, around two thirds of them present only once. Input material: blood. This chain uses TRBV21-1 with TRBJ1-5. TRBV21-1 corresponds to a pseudogene. This receptor was obtained from a person aged 50-59 years with breast cancer. The CDR3 here is CASSKSRGRWIYSNQPQHF. For the CDR3, the DNA is TGTGCCAGCAGCAAGAGCCGGGGTCGATGGATATATAGCAATCAGCCCCAGCATTTT.